This entry lists 15 T cell receptor beta chains sequenced from one sample in a study of blood T cell repertoires in COVID-19. Profiled with immunoSEQ multiplex PCR; TCRdb holds only in-frame clones, not every one. The sample records 98,000 or so clones, over 65% being singletons. Sample: peripheral blood. The receptor set was obtained from a middle-aged woman with acute or convalescent COVID-19.

The J gene is TRBJ2-7, the V gene TRBV5-4, with TRBD1 matching 8 bases. The germline V gene has CDR1 SGHNT and CDR2 YYREEE (reference sequence). Trimming cost V 3 bases and J 2 bases; bases outside gene matches: 4. CDR3 length: 14 residues. The CDR3 spells CASSYKTGAYEQYF. The CDR3 region has the DNA TGTGCCAGCAGCTACAAGACAGGGGCCTACGAGCAGTACTTC. Using reference TRBV5-4 and TRBJ2-7 for the parts outside the CDR3, the full variable domain is ETGVTQSPTHLIKTRGQQVTLRCSSQSGHNTVSWYQQALGQGPQFIFQYYREEENGRGNFPPRFSGLQFPNYSSELNVNALELDDSALYLCASSYKTGAYEQYFGPGTRLTVT.

The chain joins TRBV4-1 to TRBJ2-1, with 8 positions matching TRBD2. CDR3 length equals 15 residues. V trimming: 0 bases; J trimming: 6 bases; junction bases outside the gene matches: 4. Germline lookup yields CDR1 MGHRA and CDR2 YSYEKL. The CDR3 sequence is CASSQDRGGFNEQFF. The CDR3 nucleotides are TGCGCCAGCAGCCAAGACCGGGGGGGTTTCAATGAGCAGTTCTTC.

This sequence joins TRBV19 and TRBJ1-5; 8 bases agree with TRBD1. This CDR3 comprises 16 residues. Germline V CDR1 and CDR2: LNHDA, SQIVND (reference sequence). Unmatched junction bases numbered 7, after V lost 4 bases and J lost 2 bases. CDR3 coding DNA: TGTGCCAGTAGTAGAATACCGGGACAGGGCAATCAGCCCCAGCATTTT. It yields the protein CASSRIPGQGNQPQHF.

This chain joins TRBV6-5 and TRBJ2-7, with 8 bases that match TRBD1. The germline V gene encodes CDR1 MNHEY and CDR2 SVGAGI. J lost 3 bases, V lost 5 bases, and 3 bases had no gene match. The CDR3 consists of 13 residues. The CDR3 DNA follows: TGTGCCAGCAGTCGGGGACAGGTCTACGAGCAGTACTTC. Its protein product is CASSRGQVYEQYF.

The chain carries TRBV7-2 and TRBJ1-2; D is possibly TRBD1 (6 bases). Per germline, CDR1 SGHTA and CDR2 FQGNSA. V shed 4 bases and J shed 7 bases, with 19 bases lying between them. The CDR3 is 15 amino acids. The CDR3 coding sequence is TGTGCCAGCAGCTCCCCGAGGGGGACAACTGGTGGCTACACCTTC. It translates to CASSSPRGTTGGYTF.

This clone was observed a few times. Here the CDR3 reads CASSHLAHNEQFF. CDR3 DNA sequence: TGCGCCAGCAGCCACCTAGCCCACAATGAGCAGTTCTTC. This chain connects TRBV10-2 to TRBJ2-1, with a weak D call TRBD2 (5 bases). With 6 bases removed from V and 5 bases from J, the gap between germline ends came to 11 bases. The CDR3 sequence is 13 residues long. Looked up from germline, CDR1 is WSHSY and CDR2 is SAAADI.

The chain has TRBV4-1 and TRBJ2-3, with 9 positions matching TRBD2. CDR1 is MGHRA, CDR2 YSYEKL, per germline. The CDR3 is 18 residues long. V lost 1 base and J lost 4; bases outside the gene matches: 12. As DNA, the CDR3 is TGCGCCAGCAGCCAAGTCACCGGGGCGGGGGGGCCCCCAGATACGCAGTATTTT. This translates into CASSQVTGAGGPPDTQYF.

The chain couples TRBV12-3 or TRBV12-4 to TRBJ2-1; 11 positions agree with TRBD2. The CDR3 runs 13 residues. The ends lost 6 bases at V and 8 bases at J; junction bases unmatched: 3. Here the CDR3 reads CASSIAGGDEQFF. CDR3 DNA sequence: TGTGCCAGCAGCATAGCGGGGGGGGATGAGCAGTTCTTC.

The rearrangement links TRBV4-3 to TRBJ2-4, with D maybe TRBD1 (7 bases). Germline CDR1 and CDR2: LGHNA and YSLEER. V was shortened by 3 bases and J by 15 bases, with 21 bases between the two germline ends. This CDR3 comprises 14 residues. The CDR3 nucleotides are TGCGCCAGCAGCCAGGATAGGGATTCAGGGGGGAGGTACTTC. Its protein is CASSQDRDSGGRYF.

The chain is built from TRBV7-9 and TRBJ1-1; 7 nucleotides line up with TRBD1. CDR1 SEHNR and CDR2 FQNEAQ come from the germline V gene (reference sequence). The CDR3 is 15 residues long. V lost 5 bases, J lost 1 base, and 7 bases stayed unmatched. CDR3 in amino acids: CASSGTGTANTEAFF. DNA for the CDR3: TGTGCCAGCAGCGGGACCGGGACAGCGAACACTGAAGCTTTCTTT. The variable domain in full, with the rest retrieved from reference TRBV7-9 and TRBJ1-1, is DTGVSQNPRHKITKRGQNVTFRCDPISEHNRLYWYRQTLGQGPEFLTYFQNEAQLEKSRLLSDRFSAERPKGSFSTLEIQRTEQGDSAMYLCASSGTGTANTEAFFGQGTRLTVV.

The V call is TRBV7-9, the J call TRBJ1-2; 8 bases map to TRBD1. CDR3 length: 15 residues. Germline assignment: CDR1 SEHNR and CDR2 FQNEAQ (reference sequence). J was trimmed by 4 bases and V by 5 bases; bases with no gene match: 9. Written as DNA, the CDR3 is TGTGCCAGCAGCATTCTCCAGGGGGCTGGCTATGGCTACACCTTC. It yields the protein CASSILQGAGYGYTF.

This chain uses TRBV6-6 with TRBJ2-1, with 8 nucleotides matching TRBD2. CDR1 MNHNY and CDR2 SVGAGI come from the germline V gene (reference sequence). The CDR3 is 18 residues long. V trimming: 5 bases; J trimming: 6 bases; junction bases outside the gene matches: 18. In nucleotides, the CDR3 is TGTGCCAGCAGTCGCACCGTAACAGGACTAGCTACTCCCAATGAGCAGTTCTTC. It yields the protein CASSRTVTGLATPNEQFF.

The rearrangement links TRBV10-3 to TRBJ1-6; the D gene is possibly TRBD1 (5 bases). The germline V gene encodes CDR1 ENHRY and CDR2 SYGVKD. The CDR3 loop spans 15 amino acids. V was shortened by 6 bases and J by 0 bases, with 9 bases between the two germline ends. The CDR3 sequence: CAIRGGGSYNSPLHF. DNA of the CDR3: TGTGCCATCAGGGGGGGAGGCTCCTATAATTCACCCCTCCACTTT.

This clone was detected only a few times. This rearrangement joins TRBV10-3 to TRBJ2-5, with D unresolved. Germline V gene data show CDR1 as ENHRY and CDR2 as SYGVKD. The CDR3 extends over 10 amino acids. V was shortened by 8 bases and J by 5 bases, with 6 bases between the two germline ends. As DNA, the CDR3 is TGTGCCATCGAGAGGGAGACCCAGTACTTC. Its translation: CAIERETQYF.

This clone has a single count. The V call is TRBV7-2, the J call TRBJ1-6, with 7 bases that match TRBD1. V shed 6 bases, J shed 7 bases, and the junction held 9 bases outside the gene matches. This CDR3 is 15 amino acids long. The germline CDR1 and CDR2 sequences are SGHTA and FQGNSA. The CDR3 reads CASRQGGLGNSPLHF. CDR3 nucleotide sequence: TGTGCCAGCAGGCAGGGGGGCTTGGGGAATTCACCCCTCCACTTT.